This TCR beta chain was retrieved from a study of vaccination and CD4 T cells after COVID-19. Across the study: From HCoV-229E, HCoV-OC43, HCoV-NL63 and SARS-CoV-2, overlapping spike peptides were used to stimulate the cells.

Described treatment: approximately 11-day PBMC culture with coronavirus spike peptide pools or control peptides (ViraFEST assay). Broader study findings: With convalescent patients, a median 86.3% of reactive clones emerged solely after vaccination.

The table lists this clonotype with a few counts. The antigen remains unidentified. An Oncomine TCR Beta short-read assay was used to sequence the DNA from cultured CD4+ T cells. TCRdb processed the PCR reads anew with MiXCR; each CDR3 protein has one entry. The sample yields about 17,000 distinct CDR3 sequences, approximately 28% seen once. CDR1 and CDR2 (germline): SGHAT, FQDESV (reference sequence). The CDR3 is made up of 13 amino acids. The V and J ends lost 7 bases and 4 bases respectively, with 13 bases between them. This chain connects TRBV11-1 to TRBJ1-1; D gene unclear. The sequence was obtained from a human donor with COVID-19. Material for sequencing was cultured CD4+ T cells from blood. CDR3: CASTGYPTTEAFF. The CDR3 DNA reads TGTGCCAGCACGGGGTACCCGACCACTGAAGCTTTCTTT.